The 2 T cell receptor beta chains presented below share a single source sample, sequenced in a study of T-cell memory formation after mild COVID-19. MiXCR, applied by TCRdb to the 5' RACE reads, yields one record per CDR3 protein. Among about 350,000 distinct CDR3 sequences listed, 25% to 30% were seen once. Sequences were obtained from PBMCs or a T cell subset sorted from them (not recorded which). These receptors originate from an adult woman who had mild COVID-19 (a few samples of this study predate the infection). Cell type and time point are not known.

The chain carries TRBV11-2 and TRBJ2-1; 8 nucleotides align to TRBD1. This CDR3 has 15 amino acids. Germline CDR1 SGHAT, CDR2 FQNNGV. Unmatched junction bases numbered 4, after V lost 1 base and J lost 5 bases. This CDR3 is CASSLAGGAHNEQFF. DNA for the CDR3: TGTGCCAGCAGCTTAGCAGGGGGCGCGCACAATGAGCAGTTCTTC.

This clonotype occurred a few times. This chain uses TRBV7-3 with TRBJ2-1; TRBD2 matches at 9 bases. The CDR3 is made up of 16 amino acids. The V segment lost 1 base and the J segment 9 bases; nucleotides outside the gene matches: 10. CDR1 and CDR2 (germline): SGHTA, FQGTGA. CDR3: CASSLIGSGGGSEQFF. CDR3 DNA: TGTGCCAGCAGCTTAATTGGTAGCGGGGGAGGTTCTGAGCAGTTCTTC.